This is a list of T cell receptor beta chains from one sample in a study of cytomegalovirus exposure and HLA in healthy donors. The repertoire was sequenced with immunoSEQ multiplex PCR; TCRdb's copy has only in-frame clones and lacks some. The sample has about 160,000 clones; approximately 80% are singletons. The material sequenced was PBMCs. The receptors stem from a male donor in good health and CMV-seropositive. CDR3s include the opening cysteine and the closing phenylalanine or tryptophan. A D gene is named only where the DNA matches it firmly. Expanded clones are given a class, and other clones once, few, many or no size at all.

CDR3 DNA: TGTGCCATCAGTGCCCACAGCGGGAGGCAGTACGAGCAGTACTTC
CDR3 protein: CAISAHSGRQYEQYF
clone size: NA
V gene: TRBV10-3
J gene: TRBJ2-7
D gene: TRBD2

CDR3 DNA: TGCAGCGCACGGACAGGGGGAACAGATACGCAGTATTTT
CDR3 protein: CSARTGGTDTQYF
clone size: NA
V gene: TRBV29-1
J gene: TRBJ2-3
D gene: TRBD1

CDR3 DNA: TGTGCCAGCTCAACGGGAGGGGGACAAGAGACCCAGTACTTC
CDR3 protein: CASSTGGGQETQYF
clone size: NA
V gene: TRBV5-4
J gene: TRBJ2-5
D gene: TRBD2

CDR3 DNA: TGTGCCAGCAGTCCAAGGGGGCTTGAGACCCAGTACTTC
CDR3 protein: CASSPRGLETQYF
clone size: NA
V gene: TRBV25-1
J gene: TRBJ2-5
D gene: TRBD1

CDR3 DNA: TGTGCCAGCGGGACCCCGGGACTAGCGGTCACCGGGGAGCTGTTTTTT
CDR3 protein: CASGTPGLAVTGELFF
clone size: NA
V gene: TRBV5-6
J gene: TRBJ2-2
D gene: TRBD2

CDR3 DNA: TGTGCCAGCAGTGTTCTCAGGGATAGCAATCAGCCCCAGCATTTT
CDR3 protein: CASSVLRDSNQPQHF
clone size: NA
V gene: TRBV6-1
J gene: TRBJ1-5
D gene: NA

CDR3 DNA: TGTGCCATCAGTGAGTCGAGCGGGAGCTCCTACAATGAGCAGTTCTTC
CDR3 protein: CAISESSGSSYNEQFF
clone size: NA
V gene: TRBV10-3
J gene: TRBJ2-1
D gene: TRBD2

CDR3 DNA: TGTGCCAGCAGCTTAGGAGAGGGAGGAGGGACGGTTGAGCAGTTCTTC
CDR3 protein: CASSLGEGGGTVEQFF
clone size: NA
V gene: TRBV11-3
J gene: TRBJ2-1
D gene: NA

CDR3 DNA: TGTGCCAGCAGCCCAGAGACTCCTCCCTACGAGCAGTACTTC
CDR3 protein: CASSPETPPYEQYF
clone size: NA
V gene: TRBV4-2
J gene: TRBJ2-7
D gene: NA

CDR3 DNA: TGTGCCAGCAGCTCGGGGGGGACAGTTAACACTGAAGCTTTCTTT
CDR3 protein: CASSSGGTVNTEAFF
clone size: NA
V gene: TRBV5-4
J gene: TRBJ1-1
D gene: TRBD1

CDR3 DNA: TGTGCCAGCAGCGGACTATCGACTCCCCCCCGAAAGCAGTTCTTC
CDR3 protein: CASSGLSTPPRKQFF
clone size: once
V gene: TRBV7-9
J gene: TRBJ2-1
D gene: NA

CDR3 DNA: TGCAGCGCGTTAACAGGGGGCCATGTATACGAGCAGTACTTC
CDR3 protein: CSALTGGHVYEQYF
clone size: NA
V gene: TRBV29-1
J gene: TRBJ2-7
D gene: TRBD1

CDR3 DNA: TGTGCCAGTAGTATTTTCGGAGCGGGAGGTTCAGATACGCAGTATTTT
CDR3 protein: CASSIFGAGGSDTQYF
clone size: NA
V gene: TRBV19
J gene: TRBJ2-3
D gene: TRBD2

CDR3 DNA: TGTGCCAGCAGTGAATACGTTAGCGGGGAGCTGTTTTTT
CDR3 protein: CASSEYVSGELFF
clone size: NA
V gene: TRBV6-1
J gene: TRBJ2-2
D gene: NA

CDR3 DNA: TGTGCCAGCAGCTTAGCGTTTCCTAGCATCAATGAGCAGTTCTTC
CDR3 protein: CASSLAFPSINEQFF
clone size: NA
V gene: TRBV7-6
J gene: TRBJ2-1
D gene: NA

CDR3 DNA: TGCGCCAGCAGCCCCCCGGGACTAGCGGGAGACGATACGCAGTATTTT
CDR3 protein: CASSPPGLAGDDTQYF
clone size: NA
V gene: TRBV10-1
J gene: TRBJ2-3
D gene: TRBD2

CDR3 DNA: TGTGCCAGCAGCCAAGGGACAGCCTCCTACGAGCAGTACTTC
CDR3 protein: CASSQGTASYEQYF
clone size: NA
V gene: TRBV2
J gene: TRBJ2-7
D gene: TRBD1

CDR3 DNA: TGTGCCAGCAGCTACGACACAGGGGACTATGGCTACACCTTC
CDR3 protein: CASSYDTGDYGYTF
clone size: NA
V gene: TRBV5-4
J gene: TRBJ1-2
D gene: TRBD1

CDR3 DNA: TGTGCCAGCAGCGTAGGGGCCATGGGGGGTTACAATGAGCAGTTCTTC
CDR3 protein: CASSVGAMGGYNEQFF
clone size: few
V gene: TRBV9
J gene: TRBJ2-1
D gene: NA

CDR3 DNA: TGCAGCGTTTGGACTAGCGCGGAGTTCTTC
CDR3 protein: CSVWTSAEFF
clone size: NA
V gene: TRBV29-1
J gene: TRBJ2-1
D gene: TRBD2

CDR3 DNA: TGTGCCAGCAGCGAGCAGCGGAGGGGGCGCTACGAGCAGTACTTC
CDR3 protein: CASSEQRRGRYEQYF
clone size: once
V gene: TRBV5-4
J gene: TRBJ2-7
D gene: NA

CDR3 DNA: TGTGCCAGCAGCCAAGGACTAGCGGGAGAGTACGAGACCCAGTACTTC
CDR3 protein: CASSQGLAGEYETQYF
clone size: NA
V gene: TRBV14
J gene: TRBJ2-5
D gene: TRBD2

CDR3 DNA: TGTGCCAGCTCACCAGGACAGGGCTTCGTATATGAAAAACTGTTTTTT
CDR3 protein: CASSPGQGFVYEKLFF
clone size: NA
V gene: TRBV18
J gene: TRBJ1-4
D gene: TRBD1

CDR3 DNA: TGTGCCAGCAGTGAAGATCTTAACCCCTACGAGCGGTACTTC
CDR3 protein: CASSEDLNPYERYF
clone size: NA
V gene: TRBV2
J gene: TRBJ2-7
D gene: NA

CDR3 DNA: TGTGCCAGCAGCACTTCTTGGGGCAGAACAGATACGCAGTATTTT
CDR3 protein: CASSTSWGRTDTQYF
clone size: NA
V gene: TRBV7-6
J gene: TRBJ2-3
D gene: NA

CDR3 DNA: TGTGCCAGCAGCTGGGCTGGGACTGAAGCTTTCTTT
CDR3 protein: CASSWAGTEAFF
clone size: NA
V gene: TRBV28
J gene: TRBJ1-1
D gene: NA

CDR3 DNA: TGCAGCGTTGAGAGGGGGACTAGACAAGATCAAGAGACCCAGTACTTC
CDR3 protein: CSVERGTRQDQETQYF
clone size: few
V gene: TRBV29-1
J gene: TRBJ2-5
D gene: TRBD2